The rows below give T cell receptor beta chains drawn from one sample of a study of blood T cell repertoires in COVID-19. TCRdb's table, derived via immunoSEQ multiplex PCR, lists solely in-frame clones and lacks some. The data contain roughly 87,000 clones, around 86% of them singletons. The sequencing input was peripheral blood. These receptor sequences come from a human donor in a cohort sampled during active COVID-19. Both conserved end residues are part of each CDR3. The D gene is left open where the match is weak. For some rows the clone size is stated as once, few or many, or as a class when expanded; others skip it.

cdr3_nt,cdr3_aa,v_call,d_call,clone_size,j_call
TGTGCCAGCAGTTTATCTACAGGTGGCTACACCTTC,CASSLSTGGYTF,TRBV28,-,once,TRBJ1-2
TGTGCCAGCAGCCGACCCCCCCAGGGGGCAGGAGGCTACACCTTC,CASSRPPQGAGGYTF,TRBV5-6,TRBD1,-,TRBJ1-2
TGTGCTAGTGGTTGGGGGACAGGGGCGGTAGAGACCCAGTACTTC,CASGWGTGAVETQYF,TRBV12-5,TRBD1,few,TRBJ2-5
TGTGCCAGCAGTTTAATATCCCTGGCCGGGAGAAGTATCACCGGGGAGCTGTTTTTT,CASSLISLAGRSITGELFF,TRBV28,-,-,TRBJ2-2
TGTGCCAGCAGTTTACTGGTTAGCCCCCACGAGCAGTACTTC,CASSLLVSPHEQYF,TRBV27,-,-,TRBJ2-7
TGTGCCAGCAGTGGGACAGAGAGCTCCTACGAGCAGTACTTC,CASSGTESSYEQYF,TRBV28,TRBD1,-,TRBJ2-7
TGTGCCTGGAGGGGACAGGGGAGCGGCACAGATACGCAGTATTTT,CAWRGQGSGTDTQYF,TRBV30,TRBD1,-,TRBJ2-3
TGTGCCAGCACCCCTCCAGGTCTAGCGGCCAGCGACAATGAGCAGTTCTTC,CASTPPGLAASDNEQFF,TRBV28,TRBD2,-,TRBJ2-1
TGTGCCAGCAGCCGTACGACAGGGATTATAGAGACCCAGTACTTC,CASSRTTGIIETQYF,TRBV6-2/TRBV6-3,TRBD1,-,TRBJ2-5
TGTGCCAGCAGCCCCGGGGTCGGAGGGCGAGAGACCCAGTACTTC,CASSPGVGGRETQYF,TRBV7-3,-,-,TRBJ2-5
TGCGCCAGCAGCCCATCCAGCGATGCTGGGGCCAACGTCCTGACTTTC,CASSPSSDAGANVLTF,TRBV4-3,-,-,TRBJ2-6
TGTGCCAGCAGACTGGGACAGGGAAATTCACCCCTCCACTTT,CASRLGQGNSPLHF,TRBV27,TRBD1,-,TRBJ1-6
TGCGCCAGCAGCTCCTCCGGGACAAGGGGTGGCTACACCTTC,CASSSSGTRGGYTF,TRBV5-1,-,-,TRBJ1-2
TGTGCCAGCAGCCAACGAGGGAGCGGGGGGGCGGAGACCCAGTACTTC,CASSQRGSGGAETQYF,TRBV3-1/TRBV3-2,TRBD2,-,TRBJ2-5
TGTGCCAGCAGCGTAGTTGGGACAGGGGGTTATGGCTACACCTTC,CASSVVGTGGYGYTF,TRBV9,TRBD1,-,TRBJ1-2
TGTGCCAGCTCACTCTGGGGCCCGGACAGGGGAACTGAAGCTTTCTTT,CASSLWGPDRGTEAFF,TRBV18,TRBD1,-,TRBJ1-1
TGCGCCAGCAGCCGCGGACAGGGGTCCCCAGAGACCCAGTACTTC,CASSRGQGSPETQYF,TRBV5-1,TRBD1,-,TRBJ2-5
TGTGCCAGTAGTAGAGCGGGGAATGAGCAGTTCTTC,CASSRAGNEQFF,TRBV19,TRBD2,-,TRBJ2-1
TGTGCCAGCAGCCCCGGGGGGGGATTCTCCACCAAGATCTTC,CASSPGGGFSTKIF,TRBV7-2,TRBD2,-,TRBJ2-1
TGTGCCAGCAGCGTCTTGGACAGGGCTAACACCGGGGAGCTGTTTTTT,CASSVLDRANTGELFF,TRBV13,TRBD1,-,TRBJ2-2
TGTGCCAGCAGCAACCCTCCCAATTCACCCCTCCACTTT,CASSNPPNSPLHF,TRBV21-1,-,few,TRBJ1-6
TGTGCCAGCAGCCCAGCGCAAGGCGGGGGTGAAAAACTGTTTTTT,CASSPAQGGGEKLFF,TRBV11-2,-,-,TRBJ1-4